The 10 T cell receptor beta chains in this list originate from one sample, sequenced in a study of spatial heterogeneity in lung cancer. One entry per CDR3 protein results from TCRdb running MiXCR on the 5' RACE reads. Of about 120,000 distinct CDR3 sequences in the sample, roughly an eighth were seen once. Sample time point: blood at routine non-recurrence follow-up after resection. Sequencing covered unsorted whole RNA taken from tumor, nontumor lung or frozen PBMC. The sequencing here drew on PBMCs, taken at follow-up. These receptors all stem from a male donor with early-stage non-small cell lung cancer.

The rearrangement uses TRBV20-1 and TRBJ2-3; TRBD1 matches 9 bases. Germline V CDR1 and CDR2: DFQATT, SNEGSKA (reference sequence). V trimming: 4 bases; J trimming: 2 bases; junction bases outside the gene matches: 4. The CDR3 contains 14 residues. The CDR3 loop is CSAKDRGLTDTQYF. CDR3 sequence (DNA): TGCAGTGCTAAGGACAGGGGACTCACAGATACGCAGTATTTT.

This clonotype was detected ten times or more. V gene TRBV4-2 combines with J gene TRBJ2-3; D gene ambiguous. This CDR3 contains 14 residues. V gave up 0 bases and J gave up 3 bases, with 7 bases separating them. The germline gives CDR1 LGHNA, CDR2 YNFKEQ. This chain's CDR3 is CASSQEPGTDTQYF. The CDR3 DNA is TGTGCCAGCAGCCAAGAACCTGGAACAGATACGCAGTATTTT.

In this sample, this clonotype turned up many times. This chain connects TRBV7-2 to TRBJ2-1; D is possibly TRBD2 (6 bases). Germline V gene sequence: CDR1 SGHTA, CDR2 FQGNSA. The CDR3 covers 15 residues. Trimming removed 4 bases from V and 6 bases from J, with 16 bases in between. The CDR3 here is CASSSSSGGRNEQFF. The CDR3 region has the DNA TGTGCCAGCAGCTCCAGTTCCGGGGGTCGCAATGAGCAGTTCTTC.

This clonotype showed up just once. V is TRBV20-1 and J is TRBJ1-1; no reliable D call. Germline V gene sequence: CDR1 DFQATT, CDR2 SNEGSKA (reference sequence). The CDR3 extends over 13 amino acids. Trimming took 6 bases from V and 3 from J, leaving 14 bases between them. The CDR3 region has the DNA TGCAGTGCCGCCCGGGAACTGGACACTGAAGCTTTCTTT. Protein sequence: CSAARELDTEAFF.

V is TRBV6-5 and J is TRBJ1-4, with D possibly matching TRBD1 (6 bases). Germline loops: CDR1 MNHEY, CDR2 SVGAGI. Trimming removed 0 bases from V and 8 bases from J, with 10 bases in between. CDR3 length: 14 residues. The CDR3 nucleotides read TGTGCCAGCAGTTACTCGGAGGGGGGCGAAAAACTGTTTTTT. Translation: CASSYSEGGEKLFF.

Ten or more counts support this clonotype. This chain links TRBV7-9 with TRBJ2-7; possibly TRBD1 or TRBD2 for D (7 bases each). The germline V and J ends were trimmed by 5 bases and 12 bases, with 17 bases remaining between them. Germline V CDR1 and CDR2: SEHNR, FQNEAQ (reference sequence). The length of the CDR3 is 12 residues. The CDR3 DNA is TGTGCCAGCAGCAGGGACAGCGGGGCTCTGTACTTC. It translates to CASSRDSGALYF.

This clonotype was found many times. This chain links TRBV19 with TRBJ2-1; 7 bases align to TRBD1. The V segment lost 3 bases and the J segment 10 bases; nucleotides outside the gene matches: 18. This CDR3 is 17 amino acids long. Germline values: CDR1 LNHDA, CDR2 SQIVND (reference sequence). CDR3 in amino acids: CASSIIARDSARWEQFF. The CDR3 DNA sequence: TGTGCCAGTAGTATCATTGCCCGGGACAGCGCCCGATGGGAGCAGTTCTTC.

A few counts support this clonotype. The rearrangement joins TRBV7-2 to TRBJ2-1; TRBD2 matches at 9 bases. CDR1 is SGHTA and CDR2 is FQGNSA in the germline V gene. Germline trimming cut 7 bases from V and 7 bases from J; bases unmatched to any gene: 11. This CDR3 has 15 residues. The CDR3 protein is CASTLGLASGNEQFF. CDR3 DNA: TGTGCCAGCACCCTTGGACTAGCGAGTGGGAATGAGCAGTTCTTC.

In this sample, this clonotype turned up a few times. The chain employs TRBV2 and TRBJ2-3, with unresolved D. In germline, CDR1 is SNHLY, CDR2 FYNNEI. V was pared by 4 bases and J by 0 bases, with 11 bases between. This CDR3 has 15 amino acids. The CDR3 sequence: CASSVTRTSTDTQYF. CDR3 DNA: TGTGCCAGCAGTGTCACCCGTACGAGCACAGATACGCAGTATTTT.

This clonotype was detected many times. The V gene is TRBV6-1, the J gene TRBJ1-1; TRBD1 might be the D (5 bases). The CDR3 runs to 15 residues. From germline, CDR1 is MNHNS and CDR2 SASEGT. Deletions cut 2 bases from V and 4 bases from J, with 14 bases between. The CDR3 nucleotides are TGTGCCAGCAGTGAATCGTCAGGGAGAGGCACTGAAGCTTTCTTT. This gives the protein CASSESSGRGTEAFF.